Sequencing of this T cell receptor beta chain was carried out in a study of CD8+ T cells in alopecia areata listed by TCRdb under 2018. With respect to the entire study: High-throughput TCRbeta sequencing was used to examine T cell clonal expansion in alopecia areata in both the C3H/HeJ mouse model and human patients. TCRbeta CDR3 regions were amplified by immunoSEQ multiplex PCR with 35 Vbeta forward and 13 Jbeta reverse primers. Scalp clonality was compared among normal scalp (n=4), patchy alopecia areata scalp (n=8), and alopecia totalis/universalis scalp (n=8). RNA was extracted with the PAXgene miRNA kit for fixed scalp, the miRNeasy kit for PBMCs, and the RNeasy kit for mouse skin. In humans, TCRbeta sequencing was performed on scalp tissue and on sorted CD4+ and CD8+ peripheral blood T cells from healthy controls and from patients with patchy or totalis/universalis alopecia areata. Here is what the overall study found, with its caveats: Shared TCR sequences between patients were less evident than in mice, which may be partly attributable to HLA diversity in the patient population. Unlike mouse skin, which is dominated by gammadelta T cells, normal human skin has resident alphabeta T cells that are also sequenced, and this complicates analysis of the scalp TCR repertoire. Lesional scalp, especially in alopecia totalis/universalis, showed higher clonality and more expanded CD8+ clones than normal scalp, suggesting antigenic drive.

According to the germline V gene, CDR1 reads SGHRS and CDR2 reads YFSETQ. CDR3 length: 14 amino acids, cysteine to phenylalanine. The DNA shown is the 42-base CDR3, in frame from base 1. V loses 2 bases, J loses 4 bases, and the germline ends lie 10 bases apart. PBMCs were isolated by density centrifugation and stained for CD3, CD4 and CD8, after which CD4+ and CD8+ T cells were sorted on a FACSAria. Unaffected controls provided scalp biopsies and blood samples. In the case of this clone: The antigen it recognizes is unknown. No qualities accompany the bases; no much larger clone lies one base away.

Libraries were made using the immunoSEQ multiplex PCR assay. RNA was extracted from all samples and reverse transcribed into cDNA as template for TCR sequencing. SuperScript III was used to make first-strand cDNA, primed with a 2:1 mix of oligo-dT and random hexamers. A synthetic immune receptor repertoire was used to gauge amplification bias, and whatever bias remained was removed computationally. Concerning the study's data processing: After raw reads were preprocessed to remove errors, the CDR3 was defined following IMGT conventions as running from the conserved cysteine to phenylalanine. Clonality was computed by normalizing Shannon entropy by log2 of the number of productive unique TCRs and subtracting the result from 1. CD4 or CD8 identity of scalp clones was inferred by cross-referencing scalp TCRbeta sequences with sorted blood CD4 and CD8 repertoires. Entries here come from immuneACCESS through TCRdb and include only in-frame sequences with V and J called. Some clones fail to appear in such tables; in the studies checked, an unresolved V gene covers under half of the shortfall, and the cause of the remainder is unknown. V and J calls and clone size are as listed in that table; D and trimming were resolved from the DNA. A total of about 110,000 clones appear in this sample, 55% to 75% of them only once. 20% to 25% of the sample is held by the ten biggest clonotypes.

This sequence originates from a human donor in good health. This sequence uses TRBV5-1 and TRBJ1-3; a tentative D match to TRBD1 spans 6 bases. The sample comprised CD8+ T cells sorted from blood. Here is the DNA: TGCGCCAGCAGCTTACAGGGCTCGGGAAACACCATATATTTT. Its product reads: CASSLQGSGNTIYF.